This TCR beta chain appears in the sequencing data of a study of T cell repertoires in ileal Crohn's disease. Study background: Patients had a median approximately 8-year disease duration, and roughly 40% were active smokers. At postoperative colonoscopy, neoterminal ileum biopsies were taken as M6.

This clone was recorded a few times. Trimming took off 0 bases at V and 0 bases at J, with 7 bases between the two ends. The V gene's germline CDR1 is SGHNT and CDR2 YYREEE (reference sequence). This CDR3 has 15 amino acids. The time point denotes: neoterminal ileum biopsy at postoperative endoscopy, about 6 months after surgery. TCRB immunosequencing input was roughly 490 nanograms of biopsy DNA per sample. Clones were read by immunoSEQ multiplex PCR, and TCRdb kept only the in-frame ones, dropping some. Here the sample spans about 11,000 clones, 55% to 80% being singletons. The sample was ileal tissue. The V call is TRBV5-4, the J call TRBJ2-1; perhaps TRBD1 as D (5 bases). This TCR was recovered from an adult with Crohn's disease. CDR3 DNA sequence: TGTGCCAGCAGCTTGGACAGGAGCTCCTACAATGAGCAGTTCTTC. It yields the protein CASSLDRSSYNEQFF.